Reported below is one TCR beta chain. These data originate in a study of blood T cell repertoires in COVID-19. Assay used: immunoSEQ multiplex PCR; TCRdb lists only in-frame clones, some missing. The sample consists of fewer than 350,000 clones, roughly 86% of them appearing once. V was pared by 6 bases and J by 1 base, with 6 bases of the junction left unmatched. The CDR3 consists of 14 residues. Germline CDR1 MNHEY, CDR2 SVGAGI. The material sequenced was peripheral blood. The origin of this receptor is a woman in her thirties who had recovered from COVID-19. The genes are TRBV6-5 and TRBJ2-7; 7 nucleotides line up with TRBD1. The CDR3, as DNA: TGTGCCAGCAGGGCGGACAGGAGTTCCTACGAGCAGTACTTC. It is translated as CASRADRSSYEQYF.